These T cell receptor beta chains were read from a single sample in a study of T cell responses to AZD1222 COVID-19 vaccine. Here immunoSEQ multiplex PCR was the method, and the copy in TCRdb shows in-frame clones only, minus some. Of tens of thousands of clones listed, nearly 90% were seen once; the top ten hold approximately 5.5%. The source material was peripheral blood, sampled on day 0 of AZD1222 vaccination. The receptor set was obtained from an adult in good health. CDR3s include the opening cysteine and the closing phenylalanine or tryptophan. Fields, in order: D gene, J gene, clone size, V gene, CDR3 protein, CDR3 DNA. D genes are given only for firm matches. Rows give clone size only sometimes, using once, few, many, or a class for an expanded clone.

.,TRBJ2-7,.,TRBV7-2,CASGRSRYEQYF,TGTGCCAGCGGGCGAAGTAGGTACGAGCAGTACTTC
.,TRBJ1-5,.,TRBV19,CASSLGRLAEVTNQPQHF,TGTGCCAGTAGTTTAGGACGGCTGGCAGAAGTAACCAATCAGCCCCAGCATTTT
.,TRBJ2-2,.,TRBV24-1,CATSDLYPNTGELFF,TGTGCCACCAGTGATTTGTATCCGAACACCGGGGAGCTGTTTTTT
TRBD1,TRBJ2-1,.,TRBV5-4,CASSLKQGALYNEQFF,TGTGCCAGCAGCCTGAAACAGGGGGCCCTCTACAATGAGCAGTTCTTC
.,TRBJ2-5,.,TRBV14,CASSQPPQETQYF,TGTGCCAGCAGCCAACCTCCCCAAGAGACCCAGTACTTC
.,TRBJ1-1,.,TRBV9,CASSPWTTANTEAFF,TGTGCCAGCAGCCCATGGACAACGGCTAACACTGAAGCTTTCTTT
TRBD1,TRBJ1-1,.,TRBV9,CASSVGDRGPAFF,TGTGCCAGCAGCGTAGGGGACAGGGGGCCTGCTTTCTTT
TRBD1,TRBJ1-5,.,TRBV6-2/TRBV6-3,CASSIGTGGFNQPQHF,TGTGCCAGCAGCATTGGGACAGGGGGATTCAATCAGCCCCAGCATTTT
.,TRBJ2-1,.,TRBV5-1,CASSLARLSEQFF,TGCGCCAGCAGCTTGGCGCGACTTTCGGAGCAGTTCTTC
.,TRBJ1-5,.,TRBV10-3,CAGGGGALNQPQHF,TGTGCCGGCGGGGGCGGGGCCCTCAATCAGCCCCAGCATTTT
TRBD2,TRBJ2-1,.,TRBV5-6,CASSRGLAGRFF,TGTGCCAGCAGCAGGGGACTAGCGGGAAGGTTCTTC
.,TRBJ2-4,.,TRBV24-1,CATSDGLAKNIQYF,TGTGCCACCAGTGATGGACTAGCCAAAAACATTCAGTACTTC
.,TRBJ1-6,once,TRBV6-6,CASKHGNNSPLHF,TGTGCCAGCAAACATGGAAATAATTCACCCCTCCACTTT
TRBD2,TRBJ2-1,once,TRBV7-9,CASSLATSGREDEQFF,TGTGCCAGCAGCTTAGCGACTAGCGGGCGGGAGGATGAGCAGTTCTTC
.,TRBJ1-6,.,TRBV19,CASSFTGLDSPLHF,TGTGCCAGTAGCTTCACAGGCTTGGATTCACCCCTCCACTTT
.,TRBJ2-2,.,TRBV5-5,CASSLSRSGELFF,TGTGCCAGCAGCTTGAGTAGGTCCGGGGAGCTGTTTTTT
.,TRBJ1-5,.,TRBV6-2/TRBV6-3,CASSPDRLVYQPQHF,TGTGCCAGCAGTCCCGACAGGCTGGTTTATCAGCCCCAGCATTTT
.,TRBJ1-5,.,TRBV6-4,CASRMWLRQPQHF,TGTGCCAGCAGAATGTGGTTGAGGCAGCCCCAGCATTTT
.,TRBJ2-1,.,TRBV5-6,CASSFKWTVGGTEQFF,TGTGCCAGCAGCTTTAAATGGACGGTAGGAGGCACTGAGCAGTTCTTC
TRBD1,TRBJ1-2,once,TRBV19,CASRNRGDDGYTF,TGTGCCAGTAGGAACAGGGGGGATGATGGCTACACCTTC
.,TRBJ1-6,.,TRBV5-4,CASSLGFASESPLHF,TGTGCCAGCAGCTTGGGATTTGCCTCGGAATCACCCCTCCACTTT
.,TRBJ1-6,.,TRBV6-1,CASSVRSRKSNSPLHF,TGTGCCAGCAGTGTTCGCTCGAGGAAAAGTAATTCACCCCTCCACTTT
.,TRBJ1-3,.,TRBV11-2,CASSPGTISGNTIYF,TGTGCCAGCAGCCCCGGGACGATCTCTGGAAACACCATATATTTT
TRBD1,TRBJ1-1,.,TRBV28,CASSLSQGAGDTEAFF,TGTGCCAGCAGTTTATCGCAGGGGGCAGGCGACACTGAAGCTTTCTTT
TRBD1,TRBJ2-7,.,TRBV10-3,CAISRDREREQYF,TGTGCCATCAGCCGGGACAGGGAACGCGAGCAGTACTTC
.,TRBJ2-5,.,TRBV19,CASSIEGTQYF,TGTGCCAGTAGTATTGAGGGGACCCAGTACTTC
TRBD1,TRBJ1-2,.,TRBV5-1,CASSPRTGGNYGYTF,TGCGCCAGCAGCCCCCGGACAGGGGGGAACTATGGCTACACCTTC
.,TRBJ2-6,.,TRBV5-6,CASSFRSAGANVLTF,TGTGCCAGCAGCTTCCGGAGTGCTGGGGCCAACGTCCTGACTTTC
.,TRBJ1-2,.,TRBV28,CASSLGSSFGANYGYTF,TGTGCCAGCAGTTTAGGGAGTTCCTTTGGAGCTAACTATGGCTACACCTTC
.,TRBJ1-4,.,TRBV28,CASSLGTNGWEKLFF,TGTGCCAGCAGTTTAGGGACTAATGGCTGGGAAAAACTGTTTTTT
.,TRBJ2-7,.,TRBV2,CASRDLRSSYEQYF,TGTGCCAGCAGAGACCTTAGAAGCTCCTACGAGCAGTACTTC
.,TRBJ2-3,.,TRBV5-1,CASSLGPGVDTDTQYF,TGCGCCAGCAGCTTAGGCCCGGGAGTTGACACAGATACGCAGTATTTT
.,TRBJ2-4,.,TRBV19,CASSIDLGASRPLAKNIQYF,TGTGCCAGTAGTATAGATCTTGGGGCTAGCAGACCTTTAGCCAAAAACATTCAGTACTTC
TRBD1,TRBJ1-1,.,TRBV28,CASTPGGGQITEAFF,TGTGCCAGCACCCCAGGGGGGGGGCAAATTACTGAAGCTTTCTTT
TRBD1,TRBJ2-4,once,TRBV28,CASSQGQGPGIQYF,TGTGCCAGCAGTCAAGGACAGGGGCCAGGGATTCAGTACTTC
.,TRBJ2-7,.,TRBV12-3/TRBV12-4,CASSLGLTVEQYF,TGTGCCAGCAGCCTGGGACTGACAGTCGAGCAGTACTTC
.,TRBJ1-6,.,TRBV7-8,CASSFRPTGGDNSPLHF,TGTGCCAGCAGCTTTCGCCCTACAGGAGGAGATAATTCACCCCTCCACTTT
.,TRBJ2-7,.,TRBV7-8,CASSFAGLSYEQYF,TGTGCCAGCAGCTTCGCCGGGCTCTCCTACGAGCAGTACTTC
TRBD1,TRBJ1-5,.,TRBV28,CASKSGGRGNQPQHF,TGTGCCAGCAAGTCAGGGGGCCGCGGCAATCAGCCCCAGCATTTT
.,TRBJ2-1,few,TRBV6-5,CASRRFGGEQFF,TGTGCCAGCAGAAGATTCGGCGGTGAGCAGTTCTTC
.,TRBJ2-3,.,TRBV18,CASSPPPPDTQYF,TGTGCCAGCTCACCACCCCCCCCGGATACGCAGTATTTT
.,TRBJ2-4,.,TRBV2,CASSRGNIQYF,TGTGCCAGCAGTCGCGGGAACATTCAGTACTTC